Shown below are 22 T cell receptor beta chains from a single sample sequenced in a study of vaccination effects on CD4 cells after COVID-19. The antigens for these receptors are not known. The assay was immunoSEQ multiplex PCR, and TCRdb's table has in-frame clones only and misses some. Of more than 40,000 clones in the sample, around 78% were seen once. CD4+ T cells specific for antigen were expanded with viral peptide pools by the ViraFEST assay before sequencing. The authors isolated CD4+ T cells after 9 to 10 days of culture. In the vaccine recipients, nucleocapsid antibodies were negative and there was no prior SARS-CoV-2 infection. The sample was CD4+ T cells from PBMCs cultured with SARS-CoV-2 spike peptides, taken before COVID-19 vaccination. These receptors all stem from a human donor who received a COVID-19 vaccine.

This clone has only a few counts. In DNA form, the CDR3 reads TGTGCCAGCAGTGCGCGGGGGCAGTATGGCTACACCTTC. Translated: CASSARGQYGYTF. The chain joins TRBV25-1 to TRBJ1-2; maybe TRBD1 (6 bases). The CDR3 runs to 13 residues. The V gene lost 4 bases and the J gene lost 5 bases, with 11 bases spanning the gap. Per the germline V gene, CDR1 is MGHDK and CDR2 is SYGVNS.

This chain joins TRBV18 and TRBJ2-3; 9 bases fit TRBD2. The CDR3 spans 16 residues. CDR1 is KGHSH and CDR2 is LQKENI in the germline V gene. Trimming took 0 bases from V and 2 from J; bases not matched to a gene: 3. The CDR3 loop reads CASSPPGTSYTDTQYF. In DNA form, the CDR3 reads TGTGCCAGCTCACCACCCGGGACTAGCTACACAGATACGCAGTATTTT.

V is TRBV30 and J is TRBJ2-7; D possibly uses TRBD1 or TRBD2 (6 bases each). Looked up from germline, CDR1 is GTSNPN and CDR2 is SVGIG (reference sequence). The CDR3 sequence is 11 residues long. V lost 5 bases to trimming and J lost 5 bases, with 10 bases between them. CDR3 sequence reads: CAWDRGDEQYV. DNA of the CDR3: TGTGCCTGGGATAGGGGGGACGAGCAGTACGTC.

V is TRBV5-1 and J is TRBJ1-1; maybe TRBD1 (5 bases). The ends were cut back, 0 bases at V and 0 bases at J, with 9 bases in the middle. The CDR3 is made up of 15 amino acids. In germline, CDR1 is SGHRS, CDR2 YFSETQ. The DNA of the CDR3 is TGCGCCAGCAGCTTGGCGGACAAAATGAACACTGAAGCTTTCTTT. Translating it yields CASSLADKMNTEAFF. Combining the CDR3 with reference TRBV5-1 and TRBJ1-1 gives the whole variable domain KAGVTQTPRYLIKTRGQQVTLSCSPISGHRSVSWYQQTPGQGLQFLFEYFSETQRNKGNFPGRFSGRQFSNSRSEMNVSTLELGDSALYLCASSLADKMNTEAFFGQGTRLTVV.

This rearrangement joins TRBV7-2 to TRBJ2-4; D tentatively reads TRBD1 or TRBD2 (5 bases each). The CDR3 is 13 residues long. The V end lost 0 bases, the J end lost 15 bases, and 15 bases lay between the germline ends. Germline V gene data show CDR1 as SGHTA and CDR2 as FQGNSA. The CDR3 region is CASSLAYQGRLYF. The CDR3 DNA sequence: TGTGCCAGCAGCTTAGCGTATCAGGGACGGCTGTACTTC.

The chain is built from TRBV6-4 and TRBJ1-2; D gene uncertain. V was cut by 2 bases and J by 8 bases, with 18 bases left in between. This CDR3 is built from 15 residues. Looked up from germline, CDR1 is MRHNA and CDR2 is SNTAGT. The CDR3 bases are TGTGCCAGCAGTGACACTCCCCAGGCCCTGGGGGGCTACACCTTC. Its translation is CASSDTPQALGGYTF.

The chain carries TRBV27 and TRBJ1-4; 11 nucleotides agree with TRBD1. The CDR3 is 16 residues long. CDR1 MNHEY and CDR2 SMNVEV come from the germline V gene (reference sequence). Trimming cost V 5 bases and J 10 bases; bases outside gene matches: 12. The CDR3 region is CASSLRDRGIAGKLFF. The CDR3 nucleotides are TGTGCCAGCAGTCTCCGGGACAGGGGGATTGCCGGAAAACTGTTTTTT.

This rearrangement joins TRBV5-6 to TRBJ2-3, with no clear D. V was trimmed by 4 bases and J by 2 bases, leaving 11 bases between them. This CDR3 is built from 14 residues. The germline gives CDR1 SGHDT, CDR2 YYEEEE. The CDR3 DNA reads TGTGCCAGCAGCCGCGACACCTACACAGATACGCAGTATTTT. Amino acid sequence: CASSRDTYTDTQYF.

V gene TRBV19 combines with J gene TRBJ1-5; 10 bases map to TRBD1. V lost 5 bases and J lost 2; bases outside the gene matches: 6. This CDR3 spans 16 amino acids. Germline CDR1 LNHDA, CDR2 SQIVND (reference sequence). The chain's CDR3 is CASSRTGGTGNQPQHF. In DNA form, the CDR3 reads TGTGCCAGTAGTCGGACAGGGGGGACGGGCAATCAGCCCCAGCATTTT.

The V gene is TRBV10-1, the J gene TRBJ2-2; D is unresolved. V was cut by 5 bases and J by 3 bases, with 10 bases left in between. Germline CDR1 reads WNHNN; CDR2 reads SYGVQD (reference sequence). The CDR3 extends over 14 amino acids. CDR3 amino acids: CASSLGVDTGELFF. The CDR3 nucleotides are TGCGCCAGCAGTCTCGGAGTGGACACCGGGGAGCTGTTTTTT.

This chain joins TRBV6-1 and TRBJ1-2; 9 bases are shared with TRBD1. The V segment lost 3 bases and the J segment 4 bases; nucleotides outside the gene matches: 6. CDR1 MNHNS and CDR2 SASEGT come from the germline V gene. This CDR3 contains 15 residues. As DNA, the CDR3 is TGTGCCAGCAGTGACCCGGGACAGGGACGCTATGGCTACACCTTC. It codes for CASSDPGQGRYGYTF.

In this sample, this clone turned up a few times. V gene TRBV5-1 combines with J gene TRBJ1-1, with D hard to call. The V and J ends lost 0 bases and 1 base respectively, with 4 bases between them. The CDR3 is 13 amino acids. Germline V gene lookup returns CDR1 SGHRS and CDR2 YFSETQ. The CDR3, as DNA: TGCGCCAGCAGCTTGGGCGGGAACACTGAAGCTTTCTTT. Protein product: CASSLGGNTEAFF.

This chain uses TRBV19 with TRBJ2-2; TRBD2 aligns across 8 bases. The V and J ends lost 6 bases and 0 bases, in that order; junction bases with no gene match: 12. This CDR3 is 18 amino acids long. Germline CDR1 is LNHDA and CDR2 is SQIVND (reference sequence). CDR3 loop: CASRPPLGGLANTGELFF. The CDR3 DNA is TGTGCCAGTAGACCCCCCCTTGGGGGACTAGCGAACACCGGGGAGCTGTTTTTT.

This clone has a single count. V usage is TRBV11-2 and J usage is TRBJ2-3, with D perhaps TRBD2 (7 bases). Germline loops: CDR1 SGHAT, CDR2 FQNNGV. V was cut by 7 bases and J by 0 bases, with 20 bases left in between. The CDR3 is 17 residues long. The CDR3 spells CASTHRPGGASTDTQYF. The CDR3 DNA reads TGTGCCAGCACCCACCGGCCTGGGGGGGCGAGCACAGATACGCAGTATTTT.

For the CDR3, the DNA is TGTGCCAGCAGCCAAGATCTGACAGGGGGTGCTTGGGGCTACACCTTC. Translated, it gives CASSQDLTGGAWGYTF. The chain joins TRBV4-2 to TRBJ1-2; 9 positions match TRBD1. The V and J ends lost 0 bases and 8 bases, in that order; junction bases with no gene match: 10. CDR1 is LGHNA and CDR2 is YNFKEQ in the germline V gene. CDR3 length equals 16 residues.

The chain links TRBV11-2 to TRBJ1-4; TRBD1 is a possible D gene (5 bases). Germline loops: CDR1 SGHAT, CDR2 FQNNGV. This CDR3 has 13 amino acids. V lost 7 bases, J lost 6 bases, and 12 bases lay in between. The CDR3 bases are TGTGCCAGCACCCGAGACAGAGATGAAAAACTGTTTTTT. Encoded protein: CASTRDRDEKLFF.

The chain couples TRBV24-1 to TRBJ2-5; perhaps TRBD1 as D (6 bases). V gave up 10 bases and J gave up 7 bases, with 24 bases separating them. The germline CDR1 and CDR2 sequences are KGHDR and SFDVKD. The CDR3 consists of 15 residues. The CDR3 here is CATSPSGQRSWTQYF. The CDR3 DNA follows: TGTGCCACAAGCCCCAGCGGACAGCGTTCTTGGACCCAGTACTTC.

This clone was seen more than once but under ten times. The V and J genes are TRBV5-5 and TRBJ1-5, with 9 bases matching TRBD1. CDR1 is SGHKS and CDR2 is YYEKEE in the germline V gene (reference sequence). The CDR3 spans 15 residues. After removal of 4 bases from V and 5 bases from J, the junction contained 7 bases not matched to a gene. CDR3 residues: CASSPTGGRDQPQHF. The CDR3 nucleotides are TGTGCCAGCAGCCCGACAGGGGGGCGAGATCAGCCCCAGCATTTT.

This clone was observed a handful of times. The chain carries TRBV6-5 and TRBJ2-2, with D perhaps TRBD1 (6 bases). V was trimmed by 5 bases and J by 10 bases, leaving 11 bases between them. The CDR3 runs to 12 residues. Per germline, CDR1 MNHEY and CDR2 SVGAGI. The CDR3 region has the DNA TGTGCCAGCAGTACAGGGTGGCAGGAGCTGTTTTTT. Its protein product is CASSTGWQELFF.

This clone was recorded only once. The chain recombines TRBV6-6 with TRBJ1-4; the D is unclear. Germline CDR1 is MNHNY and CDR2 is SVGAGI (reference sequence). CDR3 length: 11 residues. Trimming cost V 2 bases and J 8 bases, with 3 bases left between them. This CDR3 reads CASSYGEKLFF. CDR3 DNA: TGTGCCAGCAGTTACGGCGAAAAACTGTTTTTT.

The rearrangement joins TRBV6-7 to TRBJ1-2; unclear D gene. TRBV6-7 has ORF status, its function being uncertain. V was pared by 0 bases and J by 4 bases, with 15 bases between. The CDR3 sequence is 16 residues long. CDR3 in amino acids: CASSYSNANRTYGYTF. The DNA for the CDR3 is TGTGCCAGCAGTTACTCGAACGCGAATCGAACCTATGGCTACACCTTC.

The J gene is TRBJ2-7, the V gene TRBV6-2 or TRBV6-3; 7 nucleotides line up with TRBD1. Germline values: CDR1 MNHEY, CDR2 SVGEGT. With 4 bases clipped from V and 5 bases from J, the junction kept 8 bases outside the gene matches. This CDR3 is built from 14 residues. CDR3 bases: TGTGCCAGCAGTTTGGTGGGACAGTCCCACGAGCAGTACGTC. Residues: CASSLVGQSHEQYV.